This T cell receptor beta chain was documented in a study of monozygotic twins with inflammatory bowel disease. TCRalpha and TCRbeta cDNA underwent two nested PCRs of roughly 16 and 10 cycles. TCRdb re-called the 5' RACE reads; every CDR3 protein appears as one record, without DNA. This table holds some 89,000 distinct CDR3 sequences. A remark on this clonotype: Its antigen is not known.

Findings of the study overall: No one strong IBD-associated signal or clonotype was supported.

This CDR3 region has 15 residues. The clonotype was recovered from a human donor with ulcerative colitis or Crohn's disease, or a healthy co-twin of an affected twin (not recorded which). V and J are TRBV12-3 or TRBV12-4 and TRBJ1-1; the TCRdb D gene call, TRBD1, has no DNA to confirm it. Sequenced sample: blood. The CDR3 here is CASSLTGTGGTEAFF.